This is a list of T cell receptor beta chains from one sample in a study of T-cell memory formation after mild COVID-19. TCRdb redid the calling of the 5' RACE reads with MiXCR, one entry per CDR3 protein. The sample consists of about 560,000 distinct CDR3 sequences, under 20% of them appearing once. What was sequenced was PBMCs or a T cell subset sorted from them (not recorded which). Receptors were obtained from an adult woman who had mild COVID-19 (a few samples of this study predate the infection). Cell type and time point are not known. Both conserved end residues are part of each CDR3. A D gene is named only where the DNA matches it firmly. Only part of the rows carry a size: once, few, many, or a class if the clone is expanded.

CDR3nt,CDR3aa,d_gene,j_gene,abundance,v_gene
TGTGCCAGCAGCTTCCCAGGGCAGGGAATTCAGTACTTC,CASSFPGQGIQYF,NA,TRBJ2-4,few,TRBV7-2
TGTGCCAGCAGTGCACCCTCCGCGGAGCAGTTCTTC,CASSAPSAEQFF,NA,TRBJ2-1,NA,TRBV9
TGTGCCAGCAGCCCCAGTCCGGGACAGAACACCGGGGAGCTGTTTTTT,CASSPSPGQNTGELFF,NA,TRBJ2-2,NA,TRBV6-6
TGTGCCAGCAGCGGGCAGGGCTCTGAAGCTTTCTTT,CASSGQGSEAFF,NA,TRBJ1-1,few,TRBV9
TGCGCCAGCAGCTTGGCCGAGGGGAGGGAGGCTTTCTTT,CASSLAEGREAFF,NA,TRBJ1-1,few,TRBV5-1
TGCGCCAGCAGCTTGGAGGGCCTAGCGGCAGATACGCAGTATTTT,CASSLEGLAADTQYF,TRBD2,TRBJ2-3,few,TRBV5-1
TGTGCCAGCAGCACGGGACTTATCGAGCAGTACTTC,CASSTGLIEQYF,NA,TRBJ2-7,NA,TRBV6-2/TRBV6-3
TGTGCCAGCAGCTATGAGTCGCACAATGAGCAGTTCTTC,CASSYESHNEQFF,NA,TRBJ2-1,NA,TRBV7-7
TGTGCCAGCAGCATAGCGGGACCCAACTATGGCTACACCTTC,CASSIAGPNYGYTF,NA,TRBJ1-2,NA,TRBV7-9
TGTGCCAGCAGCTTCTGGGACTCCTCCTACGAGCAGTACTTC,CASSFWDSSYEQYF,NA,TRBJ2-7,NA,TRBV7-9
TGTGCCAGCAGCTTGGTCGGGACACGGGTTAATCAGCCCCAGCATTTT,CASSLVGTRVNQPQHF,NA,TRBJ1-5,NA,TRBV7-9
TGTGCCAGCAGTTCGAGGACTAGCGGGGGGGCTGGGCAGTTCTTC,CASSSRTSGGAGQFF,TRBD2,TRBJ2-1,NA,TRBV12-3/TRBV12-4
TGTGCCAGCAGCTTATCGGTAAGGGGGTACAATGAGCAGTTCTTC,CASSLSVRGYNEQFF,NA,TRBJ2-1,NA,TRBV7-3
TGTGCCAGCAGCCAAGATCCCAGAGCTAGCGGGAGCTACGAGCAGTACTTC,CASSQDPRASGSYEQYF,TRBD2,TRBJ2-7,NA,TRBV14
TGTGCCAGCAGCAACACAGGGGGAGGGGGCACAGATACGCAGTATTTT,CASSNTGGGGTDTQYF,NA,TRBJ2-3,NA,TRBV7-8
TGTGCCAGCCACACCCCTCTTCAGGGGCCCCAGTTCTTC,CASHTPLQGPQFF,NA,TRBJ2-1,few,TRBV2
TGTGCCAGCAGCTCGGGGGCAGGTGTCTCTGGGGCCAACGTCCTGACTTTC,CASSSGAGVSGANVLTF,NA,TRBJ2-6,NA,TRBV7-9
TGTGCCAGCAGCCCAATTCAGGGCTCAGGGGAACCCGGGGAGCTGTTTTTT,CASSPIQGSGEPGELFF,NA,TRBJ2-2,NA,TRBV7-9
TGTGCCAGCAGTTTATTGACACTTGTCGGCTCTGGAAACACCATATATTTT,CASSLLTLVGSGNTIYF,NA,TRBJ1-3,few,TRBV12-3/TRBV12-4
TGTGCCAGCAGTTCGGACAGGGGAGGGTATCGCAATCAGCCCCAGCATTTT,CASSSDRGGYRNQPQHF,TRBD1,TRBJ1-5,NA,TRBV27
TGTGCCACCAGTGATTTAGACAGTTCCGAGCAGTACTTC,CATSDLDSSEQYF,NA,TRBJ2-7,once,TRBV24-1
TGTGCTAGCAGCTTAGCTTTTAGCGGCACAGATACGCAGTATTTT,CASSLAFSGTDTQYF,NA,TRBJ2-3,few,TRBV7-7
TGTGCCAGCAGCCCCATGGACACCTGGGAGACCCAGTACTTC,CASSPMDTWETQYF,NA,TRBJ2-5,few,TRBV7-2
TGCAGTGCTAGGGCTAGCGGGTTCAACGAGCAGTACTTC,CSARASGFNEQYF,TRBD2,TRBJ2-7,NA,TRBV20-1
TGCAGTGCTAGAGGGACTAGCGGGCACCCCTACGAGCAGTACTTC,CSARGTSGHPYEQYF,TRBD2,TRBJ2-7,NA,TRBV20-1
TGTGCCATCAGACCTCTCGGGACGGGCAATGAGCAGTTCTTC,CAIRPLGTGNEQFF,NA,TRBJ2-1,many,TRBV10-3
TGTGCCAGTAGTGCCCAGACAGGGGGGGAGCCTGAAGCTTTCTTT,CASSAQTGGEPEAFF,TRBD1,TRBJ1-1,few,TRBV19
TGTGCCAGCAGTCGACCCCGTCCGGGACAGCTGAAGAGAGGGGCCAACGTCCTGACTTTC,CASSRPRPGQLKRGANVLTF,TRBD1,TRBJ2-6,NA,TRBV5-6
TGTGCCAGCAGCTTTTATAGGACTAGCGGGCAACAAGCAGATACGCAGTATTTT,CASSFYRTSGQQADTQYF,TRBD2,TRBJ2-3,few,TRBV7-9
TGTGCCAGCAGCAATAGGGGAGGACCGCCAGTGGACACCGGGGAGCTGTTTTTT,CASSNRGGPPVDTGELFF,NA,TRBJ2-2,few,TRBV7-8
TGTGCCAGCAGCCTCCCGGGACTAGCGGGACAGCCAGATACGCAGTATTTT,CASSLPGLAGQPDTQYF,TRBD2,TRBJ2-3,few,TRBV7-3
TGTGCCAGCAGCCAAGACCGGTCGGCAGATACGCAGTATTTT,CASSQDRSADTQYF,NA,TRBJ2-3,many,TRBV14
TGTGCCAGCACCCGGGGGGGGACTGCCTACGAGCAGTACTTC,CASTRGGTAYEQYF,TRBD2,TRBJ2-7,few,TRBV9
TGTGCCAGCAGCCCGTACGGTCCGAACACTGAAGCTTTCTTT,CASSPYGPNTEAFF,NA,TRBJ1-1,few,TRBV7-6
TGTGCCAGCAGCTGGGGTTTGTCAGGGGGCAACTATGGCTACACCTTC,CASSWGLSGGNYGYTF,TRBD1,TRBJ1-2,NA,TRBV7-9
TGTGCCAGCAGCCATTATACTAGCGGGAGGTCAGATACGCAGTATTTT,CASSHYTSGRSDTQYF,TRBD2,TRBJ2-3,few,TRBV3-1
TGTGCCACCAGGGGTTCTGGAAACACCATATATTTT,CATRGSGNTIYF,NA,TRBJ1-3,few,TRBV24-1
TGCAGCGTTGAACGGCAGGGGGCCGGCACTGAAGCTTTCTTT,CSVERQGAGTEAFF,TRBD1,TRBJ1-1,NA,TRBV29-1
TGTGCCAGCAGCCAAGCGGACAGGGGTAGAACTGAAGCTTTCTTT,CASSQADRGRTEAFF,TRBD1,TRBJ1-1,NA,TRBV3-1
TGCGCCAGCAGCCACCAGGGATACACAGATACGCAGTATTTT,CASSHQGYTDTQYF,NA,TRBJ2-3,NA,TRBV4-1
TGTGCCAGCAGCTTATGGACAGGGGAGGAGACCCAGTACTTC,CASSLWTGEETQYF,TRBD1,TRBJ2-5,many,TRBV7-9
TGTGCCACCAGTGTACAGGGGGCTGTGGAGACCCAGTACTTC,CATSVQGAVETQYF,TRBD1,TRBJ2-5,few,TRBV24-1
TGTGCCAGCACCCTCACACCCCTCCAGGGTAACTATGGCTACACCTTC,CASTLTPLQGNYGYTF,NA,TRBJ1-2,few,TRBV7-2
TGCAGTGCTGAACCTCGCCGCGGGACCCGGGATGAGCAGTTCTTC,CSAEPRRGTRDEQFF,NA,TRBJ2-1,NA,TRBV20-1
TGTGCCAGCAGCGTCCTAGGAGGGGGGCAGGCCAAAAACATTCAGTACTTC,CASSVLGGGQAKNIQYF,NA,TRBJ2-4,NA,TRBV7-6
TGTGCCATCGGTGGACTTAGCACAGATACGCAGTATTTT,CAIGGLSTDTQYF,NA,TRBJ2-3,NA,TRBV10-3
TGTGCCAGCAGTGAAAGAGGGGCTGGTGAAAAACTGTTTTTT,CASSERGAGEKLFF,NA,TRBJ1-4,many,TRBV2
TGCAGCGTTGAGGTTAACAGGGCAAACACTGAAGCTTTCTTT,CSVEVNRANTEAFF,NA,TRBJ1-1,NA,TRBV29-1
TGCACCAGCAGCCAACCCACCTCAGGGGTCCGTAGCAATCAGCCCCAGCATTTT,CTSSQPTSGVRSNQPQHF,NA,TRBJ1-5,few,TRBV1
TGTGCCAGCAGCGTCGGGGGGGGCCACTCCGAGCAGTACTTC,CASSVGGGHSEQYF,TRBD2,TRBJ2-7,NA,TRBV5-6
TGCGCCAGCAGCCAAGTTCCACGTCCCTATGGCTACACCTTC,CASSQVPRPYGYTF,NA,TRBJ1-2,NA,TRBV4-1
TGTGCCAGCTCACCTCCTCCAGGCGAAAAACTGTTTTTT,CASSPPPGEKLFF,NA,TRBJ1-4,NA,TRBV18
TGTGCCAGCAGTCCGCACGTGGGGGGGCCTGGAGCTTTCTTT,CASSPHVGGPGAFF,NA,TRBJ1-1,NA,TRBV6-6
TGCAGTGCTAACAAGGGACTAGTGATTTCCTACGAGCAGTACTTC,CSANKGLVISYEQYF,TRBD2,TRBJ2-7,once,TRBV20-1
TGTGCCAGCAGTCCTCACGAGGTTGCTACCGGTGAAAAACTGTTTTTT,CASSPHEVATGEKLFF,NA,TRBJ1-4,NA,TRBV27